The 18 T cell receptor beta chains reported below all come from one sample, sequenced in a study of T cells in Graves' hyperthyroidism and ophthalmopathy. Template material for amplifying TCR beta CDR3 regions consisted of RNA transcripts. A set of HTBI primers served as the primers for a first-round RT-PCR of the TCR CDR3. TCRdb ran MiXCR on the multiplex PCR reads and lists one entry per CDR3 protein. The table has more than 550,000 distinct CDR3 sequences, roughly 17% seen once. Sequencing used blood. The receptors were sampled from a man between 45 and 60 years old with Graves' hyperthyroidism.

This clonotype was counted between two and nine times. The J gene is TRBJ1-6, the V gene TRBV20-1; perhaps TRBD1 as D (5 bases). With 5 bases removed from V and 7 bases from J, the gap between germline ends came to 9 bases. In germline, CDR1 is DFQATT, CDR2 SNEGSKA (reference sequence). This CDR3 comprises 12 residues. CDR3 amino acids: CSASRQNSPLHF. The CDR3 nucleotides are TGCAGTGCTTCCCGACAGAATTCACCCCTCCACTTT.

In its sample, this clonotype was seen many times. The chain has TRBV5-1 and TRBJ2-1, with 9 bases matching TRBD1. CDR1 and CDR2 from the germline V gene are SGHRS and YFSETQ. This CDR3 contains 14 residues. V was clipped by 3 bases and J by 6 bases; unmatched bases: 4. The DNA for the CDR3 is TGCGCCAGCAGCTGGGGGACAGGGAGCAATGAGCAGTTCTTC. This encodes CASSWGTGSNEQFF.

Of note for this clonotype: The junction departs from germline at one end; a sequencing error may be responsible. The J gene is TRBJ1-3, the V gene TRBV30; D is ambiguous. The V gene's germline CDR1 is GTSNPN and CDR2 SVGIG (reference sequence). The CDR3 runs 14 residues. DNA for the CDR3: TGTGCCTGGAGTGTAGGACTCTCTGGAAACACCATGTATTTT. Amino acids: CAWSVGLSGNTMYF.

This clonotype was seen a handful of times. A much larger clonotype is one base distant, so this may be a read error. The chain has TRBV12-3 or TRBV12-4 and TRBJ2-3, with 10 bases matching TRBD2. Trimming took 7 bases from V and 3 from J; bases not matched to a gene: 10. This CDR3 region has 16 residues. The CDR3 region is CASTGASGRRTDTQYF. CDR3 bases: TGTGCCAGCACTGGGGCTAGCGGGAGAAGGACAGATACGCAGTATTTT.

The CDR3 DNA sequence: TGCGCCAGCAGCTTGGCCCGTGGTGGAACCGGGGAGCTGTTTTTT. Residues: CASSLARGGTGELFF. This chain links TRBV5-1 with TRBJ2-2; no firm D call. The V end was cut by 0 bases, the J end by 5 bases, with 11 bases between. The length of the CDR3 is 15 residues. From germline, CDR1 is SGHRS and CDR2 YFSETQ.

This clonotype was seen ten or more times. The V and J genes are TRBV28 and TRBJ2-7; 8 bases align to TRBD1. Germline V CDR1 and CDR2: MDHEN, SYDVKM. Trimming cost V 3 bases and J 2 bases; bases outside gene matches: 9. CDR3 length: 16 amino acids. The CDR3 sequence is CASSLTRGPLPYEQYF. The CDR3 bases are TGTGCCAGCAGTTTGACCAGGGGGCCCCTTCCCTACGAGCAGTACTTC.

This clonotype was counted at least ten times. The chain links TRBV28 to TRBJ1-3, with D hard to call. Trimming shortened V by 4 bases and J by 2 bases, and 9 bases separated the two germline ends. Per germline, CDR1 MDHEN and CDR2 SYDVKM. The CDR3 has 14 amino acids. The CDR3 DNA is TGTGCCAGCAGTTGGGAGGCGACTGGAAACACCATATATTTT. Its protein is CASSWEATGNTIYF.

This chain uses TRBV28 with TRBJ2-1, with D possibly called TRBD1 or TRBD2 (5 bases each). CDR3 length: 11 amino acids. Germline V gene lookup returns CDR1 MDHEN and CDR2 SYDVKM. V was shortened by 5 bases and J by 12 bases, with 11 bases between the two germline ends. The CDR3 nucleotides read TGTGCCAGCAGTGACGGGGCCTCGCAGTTCTTC. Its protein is CASSDGASQFF.

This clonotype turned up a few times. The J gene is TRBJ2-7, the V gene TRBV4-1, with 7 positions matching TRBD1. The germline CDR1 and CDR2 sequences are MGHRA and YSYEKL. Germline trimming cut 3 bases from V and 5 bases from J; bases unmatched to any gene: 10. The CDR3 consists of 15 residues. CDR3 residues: CASSHLTGKGHEQYF. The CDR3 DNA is TGCGCCAGCAGCCATCTGACAGGGAAAGGACACGAGCAGTACTTC.

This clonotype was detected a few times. The CDR3 region is CASSPDYLYEQYF. CDR3 DNA sequence: TGTGCCAGCTCACCGGACTACCTTTACGAGCAGTACTTC. The chain combines TRBV18 with TRBJ2-7; possibly TRBD2 for D (6 bases). The CDR3 contains 13 residues. Germline V gene lookup returns CDR1 KGHSH and CDR2 LQKENI. Between the trimmed V and J ends, which lost 3 bases and 4 bases, there was a span of 10 bases.

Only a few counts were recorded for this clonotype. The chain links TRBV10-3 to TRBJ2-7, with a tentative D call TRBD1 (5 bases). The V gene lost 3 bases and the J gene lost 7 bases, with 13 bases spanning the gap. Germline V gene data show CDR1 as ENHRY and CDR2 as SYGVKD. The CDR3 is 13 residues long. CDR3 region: CAISDRELGEQYF. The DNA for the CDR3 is TGTGCCATCAGTGACAGGGAACTCGGGGAGCAGTACTTC.

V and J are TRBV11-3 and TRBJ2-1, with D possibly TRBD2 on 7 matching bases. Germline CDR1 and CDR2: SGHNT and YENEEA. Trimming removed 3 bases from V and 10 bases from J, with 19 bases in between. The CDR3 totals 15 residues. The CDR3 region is CASSFGGTMYREQFF. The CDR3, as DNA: TGTGCCAGCAGCTTCGGGGGGACAATGTATAGAGAGCAGTTCTTC.

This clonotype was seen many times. CDR3 amino acids: CASMLAGETQYF. CDR3 in DNA: TGTGCCAGCATGTTAGCGGGAGAGACCCAGTACTTC. The chain joins TRBV3-1 to TRBJ2-5, with 7 positions matching TRBD2. There are 12 residues in the CDR3. Trimming removed 7 bases from V and 4 bases from J; junction bases left unmatched: 3. Looked up from germline, CDR1 is LGHDT and CDR2 is YNNKEL (reference sequence).

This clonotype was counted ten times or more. CDR3 nucleotides: TGTGCCATCAGTGAGGATCAGAAAACTGGCTACACCTTC. This codes for CAISEDQKTGYTF. This chain links TRBV10-3 with TRBJ1-2, with D hard to call. The CDR3 runs 13 residues. V lost 2 bases and J lost 7, with 11 bases in between. The germline CDR1 and CDR2 sequences are ENHRY and SYGVKD.

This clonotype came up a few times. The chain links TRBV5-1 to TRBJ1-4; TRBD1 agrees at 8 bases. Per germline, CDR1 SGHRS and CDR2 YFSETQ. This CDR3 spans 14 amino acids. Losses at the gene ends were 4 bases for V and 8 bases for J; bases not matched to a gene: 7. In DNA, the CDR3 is TGCGCCAGCAGCGCCGGGACAGGTGGGGAAAAACTGTTTTTT. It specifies CASSAGTGGEKLFF.

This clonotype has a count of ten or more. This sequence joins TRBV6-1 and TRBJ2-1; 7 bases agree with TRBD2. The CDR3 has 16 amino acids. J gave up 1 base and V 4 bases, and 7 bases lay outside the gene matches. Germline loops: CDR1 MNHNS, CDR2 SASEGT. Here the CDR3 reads CASSASGGRSYNEQFF. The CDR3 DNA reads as TGTGCCAGCAGTGCCTCGGGAGGTAGGTCCTACAATGAGCAGTTCTTC.

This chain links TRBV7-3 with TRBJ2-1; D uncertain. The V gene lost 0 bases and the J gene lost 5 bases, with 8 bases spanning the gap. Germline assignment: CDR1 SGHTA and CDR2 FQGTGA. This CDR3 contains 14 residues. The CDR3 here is CASSLTRTNNEQFF. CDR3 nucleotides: TGTGCCAGCAGCTTAACCCGAACTAACAATGAGCAGTTCTTC.

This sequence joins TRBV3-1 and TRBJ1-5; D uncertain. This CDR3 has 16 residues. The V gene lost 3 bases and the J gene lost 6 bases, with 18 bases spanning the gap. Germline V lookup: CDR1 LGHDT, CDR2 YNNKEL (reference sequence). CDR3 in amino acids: CASSHTAAPGIQPQHF. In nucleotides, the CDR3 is TGTGCCAGCAGCCATACCGCCGCACCGGGGATTCAGCCCCAGCATTTT.